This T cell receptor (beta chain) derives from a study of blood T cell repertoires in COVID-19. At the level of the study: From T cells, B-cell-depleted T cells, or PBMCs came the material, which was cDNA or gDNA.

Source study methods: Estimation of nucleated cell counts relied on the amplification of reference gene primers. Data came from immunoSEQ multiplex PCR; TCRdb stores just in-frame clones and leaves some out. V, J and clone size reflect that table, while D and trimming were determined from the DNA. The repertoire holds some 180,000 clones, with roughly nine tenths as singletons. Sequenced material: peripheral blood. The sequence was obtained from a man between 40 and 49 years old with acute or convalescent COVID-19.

CDR3 in DNA: TGTGCCAGCAGTTTCTCCTCAGGGGGCGGTTATGGCTACACCTTC. Translation gives CASSFSSGGGYGYTF. The rearrangement uses TRBV27 and TRBJ1-2; TRBD1 matches at 8 bases. CDR3 length: 15 residues. The germline V gene encodes CDR1 MNHEY and CDR2 SMNVEV (reference sequence). Trimming took 3 bases from V and 5 from J; bases not matched to a gene: 8.